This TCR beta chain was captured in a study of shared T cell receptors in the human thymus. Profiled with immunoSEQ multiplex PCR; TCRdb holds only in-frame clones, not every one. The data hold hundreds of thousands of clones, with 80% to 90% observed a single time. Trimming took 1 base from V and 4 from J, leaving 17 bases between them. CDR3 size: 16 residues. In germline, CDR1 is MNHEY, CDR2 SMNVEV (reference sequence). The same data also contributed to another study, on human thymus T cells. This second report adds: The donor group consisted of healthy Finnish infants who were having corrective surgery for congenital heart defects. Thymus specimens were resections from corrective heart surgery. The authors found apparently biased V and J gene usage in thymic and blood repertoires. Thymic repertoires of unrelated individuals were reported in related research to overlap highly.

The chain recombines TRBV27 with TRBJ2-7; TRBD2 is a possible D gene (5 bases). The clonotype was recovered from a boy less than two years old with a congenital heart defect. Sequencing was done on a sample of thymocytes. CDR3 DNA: TGTGCCAGCAGTTTATTTTCAGCGGTCGACACGTACGAGCAGTACTTC. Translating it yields CASSLFSAVDTYEQYF.